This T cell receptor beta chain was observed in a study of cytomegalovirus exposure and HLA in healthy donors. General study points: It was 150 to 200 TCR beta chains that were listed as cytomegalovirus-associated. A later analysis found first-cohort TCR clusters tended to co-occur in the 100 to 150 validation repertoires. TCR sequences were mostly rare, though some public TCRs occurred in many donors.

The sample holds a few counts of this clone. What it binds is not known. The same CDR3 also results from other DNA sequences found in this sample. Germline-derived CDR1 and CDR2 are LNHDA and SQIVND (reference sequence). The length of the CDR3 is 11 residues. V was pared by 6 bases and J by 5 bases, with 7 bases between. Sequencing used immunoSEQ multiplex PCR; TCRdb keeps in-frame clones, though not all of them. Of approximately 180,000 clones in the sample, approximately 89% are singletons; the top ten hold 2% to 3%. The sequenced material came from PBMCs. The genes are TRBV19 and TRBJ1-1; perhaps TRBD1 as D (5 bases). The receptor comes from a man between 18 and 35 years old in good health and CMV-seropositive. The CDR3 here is CASRQGTEAFF. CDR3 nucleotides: TGTGCCAGTAGGCAGGGTACTGAAGCTTTCTTT.